This passage covers 17 T cell receptor beta chains from one sample sequenced in a study of read filtering for tumor transcriptome and immune sequencing. This library used 300 to 450 ng RNA and molecular barcoded adaptors spanning alpha/delta and beta/gamma chains. From the reads, TCRdb called clonotypes with MiXCR, one entry per CDR3 protein. The sample carries approximately 65,000 distinct CDR3 sequences, about 15% recorded once. The sample comprised a population of CD138-negative cells sorted from bone marrow. The source of these receptors is a donor aged 40 or older with multiple myeloma.

This clonotype was recorded at least ten times. The chain recombines TRBV3-1 with TRBJ2-1; TRBD2 aligns across 10 bases. V was pared by 4 bases and J by 2 bases, with 2 bases of the junction left unmatched. Germline V gives CDR1 LGHDT, CDR2 YNNKEL (reference sequence). CDR3 length: 15 residues. CDR3 protein: CASSPTSGTYNEQFF. The CDR3 nucleotides read TGTGCCAGCAGCCCCACTAGCGGGACCTACAATGAGCAGTTCTTC.

About this clonotype itself: One end of the junction is discordant with germline, which a read error may explain. The genes are TRBV7-6 and TRBJ2-7; D is perhaps TRBD1 (7 bases). The CDR3 contains 15 residues. The germline V gene has CDR1 SGHVS and CDR2 FNYEAQ. In nucleotides, the CDR3 is TGTGCCAGCAGCCCGTACGGAGGGGGCGCCTACGAGCGGTACTTC. Protein: CASSPYGGGAYERYF.

This clonotype was observed many times. The V gene is TRBV11-2, the J gene TRBJ2-1; D call uncertain. Trimming pared 5 bases from V and 8 bases from J, leaving 7 bases between. Germline V gene lookup returns CDR1 SGHAT and CDR2 FQNNGV. This CDR3 has 11 residues. Here the CDR3 reads CASSPRDEQFF. CDR3 sequence (DNA): TGTGCCAGCAGCCCCCGCGATGAGCAGTTCTTC. Complete variable domain (other parts from reference TRBV11-2 and TRBJ2-1): EAGVAQSPRYKIIEKRQSVAFWCNPISGHATLYWYQQILGQGPKLLIQFQNNGVVDDSQLPKDRFSAERLKGVDSTLKIQPAKLEDSAVYLCASSPRDEQFFGPGTRLTVL.

The genes are TRBV6-1 and TRBJ1-5, with D uncertain. With 3 bases removed from V and 2 bases from J, the gap between germline ends came to 14 bases. Germline V gene data show CDR1 as MNHNS and CDR2 as SASEGT. CDR3 length equals 16 residues. The CDR3 nucleotides read TGTGCCAGCAGTGACGTAGGCAGAGTGGGCAATCAGCCCCAGCATTTT. Protein product: CASSDVGRVGNQPQHF.

At least ten counts were recorded for this clonotype. This chain connects TRBV6-1 to TRBJ1-1, with 10 bases lining up with TRBD1. The CDR3 runs 15 residues. Germline V gives CDR1 MNHNS, CDR2 SASEGT. The J segment lost 11 bases and the V segment lost 2 bases, leaving 11 bases of the junction unmatched. CDR3 DNA: TGTGCCAGCAGTGAATCCGCCGTCGGACAGGGGGGCGCTTTCTTT. It yields the protein CASSESAVGQGGAFF.

This clonotype was seen repeatedly, ten times or more. V gene TRBV19 combines with J gene TRBJ1-2; no reliable D call. V was clipped by 3 bases and J by 5 bases, with 19 bases between them. The length of the CDR3 is 16 residues. The germline V gene encodes CDR1 LNHDA and CDR2 SQIVND (reference sequence). The CDR3 is CASSIFGRVNSYGYTF. DNA for the CDR3: TGTGCCAGTAGTATTTTCGGAAGGGTTAACTCATATGGCTACACCTTC.

There are many counts of this clonotype. The chain couples TRBV18 to TRBJ1-5; TRBD1 agrees at 12 bases. Germline values: CDR1 KGHSH, CDR2 LQKENI. V was pared by 5 bases and J by 7 bases, with 9 bases of the junction left unmatched. CDR3 length: 16 residues. This CDR3 reads CASSTRDRGLGQPQHF. CDR3 DNA sequence: TGTGCCAGCTCAACCCGGGACAGGGGGCTTGGGCAGCCCCAGCATTTT.

This clonotype was counted between two and nine times. The rearrangement uses TRBV19 and TRBJ1-1; 9 nucleotides agree with TRBD1. Germline loops: CDR1 LNHDA, CDR2 SQIVND (reference sequence). The CDR3 runs 16 residues. Trimming removed 6 bases from V and 4 bases from J; junction bases left unmatched: 12. The CDR3, as DNA: TGTGCCAGTAGCCGACAGGGGGGCACCCGAGGCACTGAAGCTTTCTTT. Its translation: CASSRQGGTRGTEAFF.

This clonotype was counted only a few times. The chain links TRBV6-5 to TRBJ1-1; D not resolved. This CDR3 is built from 13 residues. V lost 6 bases and J 0 bases, leaving 8 bases between the germline ends. Germline V gene sequence: CDR1 MNHEY, CDR2 SVGAGI. The CDR3 loop reads CASRRSMNTEAFF. CDR3 bases: TGTGCCAGCAGGCGCTCAATGAACACTGAAGCTTTCTTT.

This clonotype was detected many times. The V call is TRBV5-1, the J call TRBJ1-1, with D perhaps TRBD1 (5 bases). CDR3 length: 14 amino acids. Trimming left V 4 bases short and J 6 bases short, with 16 bases between. Looked up from germline, CDR1 is SGHRS and CDR2 is YFSETQ. For the CDR3, the DNA is TGCGCCAGCAGCGCCTCCGGCAGGGCGGCTGAAGCTTTCTTT. Translated, it gives CASSASGRAAEAFF.

Concerning this clonotype itself: With a much larger clone just one base away, this may be a read error. The rearrangement links TRBV6-5 to TRBJ2-2; no clear D gene. The length of the CDR3 is 17 residues. In germline, CDR1 is MNHEY, CDR2 SVGAGI. The DNA for the CDR3 is TGTGCCAGCAGATACTCGAATATTCCGGGGAACACCGGGGAGCTGTTTTTT. Protein: CASRYSNIPGNTGELFF.

At least ten counts were recorded for this clonotype. This rearrangement joins TRBV28 to TRBJ1-1; the match to TRBD1 covers 8 bases. Germline loops: CDR1 MDHEN, CDR2 SYDVKM. The CDR3 has 17 residues. Losses at the gene ends were 1 base for V and 0 bases for J; bases not matched to a gene: 7. The CDR3 region is CASSLSYPGGLNTEAFF. CDR3 in DNA: TGTGCCAGCAGTTTATCGTACCCAGGGGGCTTGAACACTGAAGCTTTCTTT.

Many counts were recorded for this clonotype. The chain links TRBV29-1 to TRBJ2-7; 7 bases are shared with TRBD2. Trimming cost V 5 bases and J 3 bases; bases outside gene matches: 10. The CDR3 contains 14 residues. The germline V gene encodes CDR1 SQVTM and CDR2 ANQGSEA. The CDR3 loop is CSVTGGIGGYEQYF. DNA of the CDR3: TGCAGCGTTACCGGGGGGATTGGGGGCTACGAGCAGTACTTC.

This clonotype was observed many times. The J gene is TRBJ1-1, the V gene TRBV11-2; 8 nucleotides match TRBD1. The CDR3 extends over 16 amino acids. With V trimmed by 2 bases and J by 1 base, 6 bases remained unmatched. Germline V lookup: CDR1 SGHAT, CDR2 FQNNGV. The CDR3 reads CASSLRSQGANTEAFF. DNA for the CDR3: TGTGCCAGCAGCTTAAGGAGTCAGGGGGCGAACACTGAAGCTTTCTTT.

Concerning this clonotype: Possible read error: a much larger clone is one base away. The chain has TRBV20-1 and TRBJ2-7; D not resolved. CDR3 length: 14 amino acids. Germline V CDR1 and CDR2: DFQATT, SNEGSKA (reference sequence). In DNA, the CDR3 is TGCAGTTCTAGAGACGTAAGGGTGCTTAAGGAGCAGTACTTC. Translation gives CSSRDVRVLKEQYF.

This clonotype has a handful of counts. The CDR3 does not close with the conserved phenylalanine or tryptophan, likely indicating a read error. The chain employs TRBV5-1 and TRBJ2-2, with 8 nucleotides matching TRBD2. V was pared by 4 bases and J by 7 bases, with 9 bases of the junction left unmatched. Germline loops: CDR1 SGHRS, CDR2 YFSETQ. This CDR3 is built from 15 residues. CDR3 DNA: TGCGCCAGCAGCACCGGGACTAGAGGCATCGGGGAGCTGTTTTAT. It encodes CASSTGTRGIGELFY.

This clonotype was counted ten times or more. The chain employs TRBV5-4 and TRBJ2-5; D is ambiguous. Germline V CDR1 and CDR2: SGHNT, YYREEE (reference sequence). Trimming cost V 0 bases and J 0 bases, with 0 bases left between them. The CDR3 runs 12 residues. The CDR3 here is CASSLDQETQYF. The DNA for the CDR3 is TGTGCCAGCAGCTTGGACCAAGAGACCCAGTACTTC.